Each of the 13 T cell receptor beta chains below was sequenced from the same sample in a study of Tregs in tolerant kidney transplant recipients. TCRdb keeps only in-frame clones here, not all; method: immunoSEQ multiplex PCR. This sample's clone table lists roughly 50,000 clones. The sample in question was CD4+ T cells from blood, obtained before the transplant. These TCRs come from a human donor who received a combined kidney and bone marrow transplant.

Regarding this clone: Read sequence stops 3 residues before the CDR3 end, and the germline J gene provides the missing end. The J gene is TRBJ1-6, the V gene TRBV19; D ambiguous. V was cut by 5 bases and J by 8 bases, with 13 bases left in between. The CDR3 consists of 14 residues. CDR1 LNHDA and CDR2 SQIVND come from the germline V gene (reference sequence). Incomplete CDR3 DNA: TGTGCCAGTAGTGTTGCCTTATCGGATTCACCC. Protein: CASSVALSDSP. The whole CDR3 protein is CASSVALSDSPLHF.

The CDR3 sequence: CASSPGKGWDTQYF. Partial CDR3 DNA: TGTGCCAGCAGCCCCGGGAAGGGGTGGGATACG. The chain is built from TRBV7-2 and TRBJ2-3; D assignment may be TRBD1 or TRBD2 (5 bases each). Read sequence stops 3 residues before the CDR3 end, and the germline J gene provides the missing end. The CDR3 length is 14 residues. Germline V gene data show CDR1 as SGHTA and CDR2 as FQGNSA. V was shortened by 5 bases and J by 6 bases, with 15 bases between the two germline ends.

A word on this clone: The CDR3 end lies 3 residues beyond the end of the read and is filled in from the germline J gene. The chain links TRBV30 to TRBJ1-3; the match to TRBD1 covers 12 bases. This CDR3 region has 15 residues. The germline V gene has CDR1 GTSNPN and CDR2 SVGIG (reference sequence). The V and J ends lost 1 base and 5 bases, in that order; junction bases with no gene match: 3. The CDR3 here is CAWSGGTGGRNTIYF. The CDR3 bases that were read are TGTGCCTGGAGTGGCGGGACAGGGGGCAGAAACACC.

A remark on this clone: The sequenced fragment ends 3 residues before the CDR3 boundary, so the rest is inferred from the germline J gene. The chain recombines TRBV19 with TRBJ2-7, with 8 bases that match TRBD2. The junction had 13 bases not matched to a gene; V was cut back by 5 bases and J by 4 bases. The CDR3 is made up of 16 amino acids. CDR1 and CDR2 (germline): LNHDA, SQIVND (reference sequence). The CDR3 region is CASSFSGTSPSYEQYF. The CDR3 DNA, read in part, is TGTGCCAGTAGTTTCTCCGGGACTAGTCCCTCGTACGAG.

Details on this clone: The CDR3 is cut off 3 residues early in the read; its end comes from the germline J gene. The rearrangement links TRBV5-1 to TRBJ2-1; D may be TRBD2 (6 bases). V was shortened by 4 bases and J by 6 bases, with 23 bases between the two germline ends. CDR1 is SGHRS and CDR2 is YFSETQ in the germline V gene. CDR3 length equals 17 residues. CDR3 region: CASSPQSPGLAINEQFF. The CDR3 DNA, read in part, is TGCGCCAGCAGCCCCCAATCTCCGGGACTGGCTATCAATGAG.

In the case of this clone: The CDR3 end lies 3 residues beyond the end of the read and is filled in from the germline J gene. The V gene is TRBV7-2, the J gene TRBJ2-3, with a possible D match to TRBD2 (5 bases). From germline, CDR1 is SGHTA and CDR2 FQGNSA. Trimming pared 5 bases from V and 0 bases from J, leaving 12 bases between. The CDR3 extends over 15 amino acids. The CDR3 loop is CASSVRGLSTDTQYF. CDR3 DNA, as far as it was read: TGTGCCAGCAGCGTAAGAGGACTGAGCACAGATACG.

On this clone: The read ends 3 residues before the CDR3 terminus; that terminus is restored from the germline J gene. The chain joins TRBV30 to TRBJ1-4, with a weak D call TRBD1 (6 bases). Germline V CDR1 and CDR2: GTSNPN, SVGIG (reference sequence). V was clipped by 7 bases and J by 8 bases, with 17 bases between them. This CDR3 is 13 amino acids long. The CDR3: CASHRDIGEKLFF. The CDR3 bases that were read are TGTGCCTCCCACAGGGATATAGGGGAAAAA.

The CDR3 region is CSAPAPLLAGGPYEQYF. CDR3 bases read: TGCAGTGCCCCCGCCCCCCTCTTAGCGGGAGGTCCCTACGAG. The V call is TRBV20-1, the J call TRBJ2-7; 10 bases line up with TRBD2. The CDR3 end falls 3 residues outside the read, so it is completed with the germline J gene. After removal of 6 bases from V and 2 bases from J, the junction contained 16 bases not matched to a gene. CDR1 and CDR2 (germline): DFQATT, SNEGSKA (reference sequence). CDR3 length: 17 amino acids.

A note on this clone: Read coverage stops 3 residues before the CDR3 terminus; the germline J gene supplies the remainder. The chain carries TRBV10-3 and TRBJ2-2, with 10 bases fitting TRBD2. V dropped 6 bases and J dropped 7; count of bases not matched to a gene: 11. The CDR3 is 16 amino acids. Germline V gene sequence: CDR1 ENHRY, CDR2 SYGVKD. The part of the CDR3 DNA that was read is TGTGCCATCAGCCGAGCGGGAGGGGACTGGAGCGGGGAG. It is translated as CAISRAGGDWSGE. The whole CDR3 region reads CAISRAGGDWSGELFF.

About this clone itself: The read stops 3 residues short of the end of the CDR3; the missing end is completed from the germline J gene. V is TRBV19 and J is TRBJ2-7; perhaps TRBD1 as D (6 bases). This CDR3 is 13 amino acids long. V lost 6 bases to trimming and J lost 6 bases, with 15 bases between them. Per the germline V gene, CDR1 is LNHDA and CDR2 is SQIVND (reference sequence). CDR3 bases read: TGTGCCAGTAGCCGACAGGTCCTAGGCGAG. Translated: CASSRQVLGE. The entire CDR3 is CASSRQVLGEQYF.

As concerns this clone: Germline and junction disagree at one end, which may indicate a read error. The read terminates 3 residues before the CDR3 end, so the remaining end is supplied by the germline J gene. The V gene is TRBV10-3, the J gene TRBJ1-4; D unclear. This CDR3 spans 14 amino acids. The germline V gene encodes CDR1 ENHRY and CDR2 SYGVKD. The CDR3 bases that were read are TGTGCCATCAGTGACATAGGGTCTAAGGAAAAA. It encodes CAISDIGSKEK. The CDR3 in its entirety is CAISDIGSKEKLFF.

Regarding this clone: The CDR3 goes on 3 residues after the read ends, and that part is filled in from the germline J gene. The J gene is TRBJ1-2, the V gene TRBV7-6; D ambiguous. The CDR3 is 14 residues long. Germline loops: CDR1 SGHVS, CDR2 FNYEAQ. V lost 0 bases and J 4 bases, leaving 9 bases between the germline ends. CDR3 protein: CASSLAGSGYGYTF. The covered CDR3 bases are TGTGCCAGCAGCTTAGCAGGGTCAGGCTATGGC.

Comments on this clone: Read coverage stops 3 residues before the CDR3 terminus; the germline J gene supplies the remainder. V usage is TRBV7-8 and J usage is TRBJ2-7; 12 nucleotides align to TRBD2. Germline CDR1 is SGHVS and CDR2 is FQNEAQ. J lost 2 bases, V lost 1 base, and 6 bases had no gene match. The CDR3 contains 17 residues. The CDR3 bases that were read are TGTGCCAGCAGCTTAGGGGGACTAGCGGGCGCTACCTACGAG. It yields the protein CASSLGGLAGATYE. The complete CDR3 sequence is CASSLGGLAGATYEQYF.